The 3 T cell receptor beta chains in this list originate from one sample, sequenced in a study of early T cells in non-severe SARS-CoV-2 infection. Using its own MiXCR run on the 5' RACE reads, TCRdb lists one record per CDR3 protein. The sample lists 85,000 to 90,000 distinct CDR3 sequences; less than 15% were seen once. The source material was whole blood. The receptors shown here come from an adult who was a healthcare worker with PCR-confirmed SARS-CoV-2 infection or an uninfected control (not recorded which).

This clonotype was detected ten times or more. CDR3 DNA: TGTGCCAGCAGCTTATTGACTAGCGGGGGGACGTACGAGCAGTACTTC. This sequence encodes CASSLLTSGGTYEQYF. The V call is TRBV7-8, the J call TRBJ2-7; the match to TRBD2 covers 13 bases. The germline V gene has CDR1 SGHVS and CDR2 FQNEAQ. Trimming removed 2 bases from V and 4 bases from J; junction bases left unmatched: 5. CDR3 size: 16 residues.

The chain combines TRBV5-4 with TRBJ2-1, with 11 nucleotides matching TRBD2. This CDR3 region has 16 residues. The V segment lost 4 bases and the J segment 8 bases; nucleotides outside the gene matches: 11. Germline assignment: CDR1 SGHNT and CDR2 YYREEE (reference sequence). The chain's CDR3 is CASSVTSGVPQDEQFF. The CDR3 DNA is TGTGCCAGCAGCGTGACTAGCGGGGTCCCACAAGATGAGCAGTTCTTC.

In its sample, this clonotype was seen a few times. The V and J genes are TRBV19 and TRBJ2-4; weak D call: TRBD1 (6 bases). The CDR3 runs 14 residues. Germline V lookup: CDR1 LNHDA, CDR2 SQIVND (reference sequence). V was cut by 2 bases and J by 6 bases, with 11 bases left in between. The DNA for the CDR3 is TGTGCCAGTAGTATACGAGGACAGATAAACATTCAGTACTTC. Protein product: CASSIRGQINIQYF. The full variable domain, its missing parts supplied by reference TRBV19 and TRBJ2-4, is DGGITQSPKYLFRKEGQNVTLSCEQNLNHDAMYWYRQDPGQGLRLIYYSQIVNDFQKGDIAEGYSVSREKKESFPLTVTSAQKNPTAFYLCASSIRGQINIQYFGAGTRLSVL.